This record covers a single T cell receptor (beta chain). Repertoires were generated with immunoSEQ multiplex PCR, while TCRdb's copy carries only in-frame clones and drops some. The sample includes around 50,000 clones, about 96% of them seen just once. The data derive from a study of technical replicates of blood from a few donors. V was pared by 5 bases and J by 2 bases, with 12 bases between. The germline gives CDR1 SGHDN, CDR2 FVKESK. The length of the CDR3 is 14 residues. Sequencing was performed on T cells isolated from PBMCs. This chain uses TRBV14 with TRBJ1-2; D perhaps matches TRBD1 (6 bases). This clonotype was sampled from a human donor in good health. CDR3 sequence reads: CASSGIQGNYGYTF. The DNA for the CDR3 is TGTGCCAGCAGCGGAATACAGGGCAACTATGGCTACACCTTC.